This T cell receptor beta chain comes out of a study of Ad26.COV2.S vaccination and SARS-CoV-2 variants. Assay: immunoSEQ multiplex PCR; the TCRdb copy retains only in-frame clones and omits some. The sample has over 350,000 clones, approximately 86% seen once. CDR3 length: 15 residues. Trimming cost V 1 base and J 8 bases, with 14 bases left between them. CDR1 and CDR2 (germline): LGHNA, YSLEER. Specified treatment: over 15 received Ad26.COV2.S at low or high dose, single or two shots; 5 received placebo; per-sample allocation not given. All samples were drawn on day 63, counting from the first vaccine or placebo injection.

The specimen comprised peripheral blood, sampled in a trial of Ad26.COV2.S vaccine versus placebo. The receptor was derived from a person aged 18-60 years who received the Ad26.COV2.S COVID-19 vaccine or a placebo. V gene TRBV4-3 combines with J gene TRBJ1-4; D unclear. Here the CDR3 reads CASSQVYSSEEKLFF. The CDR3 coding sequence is TGCGCCAGCAGCCAAGTATACTCCTCGGAGGAAAAACTGTTTTTT.